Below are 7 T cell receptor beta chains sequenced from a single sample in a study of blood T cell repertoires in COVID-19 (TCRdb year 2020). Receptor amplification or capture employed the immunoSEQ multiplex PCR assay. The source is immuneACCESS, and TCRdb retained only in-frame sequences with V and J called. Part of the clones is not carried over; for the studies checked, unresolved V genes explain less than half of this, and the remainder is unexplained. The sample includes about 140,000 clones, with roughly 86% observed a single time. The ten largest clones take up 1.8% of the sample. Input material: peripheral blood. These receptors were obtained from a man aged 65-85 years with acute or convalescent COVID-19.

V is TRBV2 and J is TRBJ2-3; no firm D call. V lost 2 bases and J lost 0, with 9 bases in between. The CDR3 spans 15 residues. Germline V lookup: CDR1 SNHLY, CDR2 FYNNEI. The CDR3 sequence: CASSEQTSSTDTQYF. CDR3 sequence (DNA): TGTGCCAGCAGTGAACAGACTTCTAGCACAGATACGCAGTATTTT.

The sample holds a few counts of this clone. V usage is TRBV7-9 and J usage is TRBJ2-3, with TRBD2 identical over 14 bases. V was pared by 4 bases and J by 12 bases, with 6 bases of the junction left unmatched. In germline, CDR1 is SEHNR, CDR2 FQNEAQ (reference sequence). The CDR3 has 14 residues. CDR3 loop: CASSSRLAGGSQYF. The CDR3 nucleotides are TGTGCCAGCAGCTCCAGACTAGCGGGGGGGTCTCAGTATTTT.

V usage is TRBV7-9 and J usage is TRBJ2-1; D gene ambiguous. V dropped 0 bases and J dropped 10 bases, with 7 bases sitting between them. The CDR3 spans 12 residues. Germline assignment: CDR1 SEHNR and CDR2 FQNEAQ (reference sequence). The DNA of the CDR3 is TGTGCCAGCAGCTTAGCCCCTAGGGAGCAGTTCTTC. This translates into CASSLAPREQFF.

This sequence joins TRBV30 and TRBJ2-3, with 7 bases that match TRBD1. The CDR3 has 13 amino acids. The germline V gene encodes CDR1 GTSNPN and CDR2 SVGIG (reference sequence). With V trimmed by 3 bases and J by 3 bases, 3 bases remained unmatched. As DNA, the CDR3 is TGTGCCTGGAGCGTGACAGGGACAGATACGCAGTATTTT. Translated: CAWSVTGTDTQYF.

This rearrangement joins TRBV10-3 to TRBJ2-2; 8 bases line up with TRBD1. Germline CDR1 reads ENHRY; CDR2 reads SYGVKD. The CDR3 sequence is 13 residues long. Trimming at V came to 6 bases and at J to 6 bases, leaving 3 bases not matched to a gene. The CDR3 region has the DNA TGTGCCATCAGGGGACAGGTCCCCGGGGAGCTGTTTTTT. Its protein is CAIRGQVPGELFF.

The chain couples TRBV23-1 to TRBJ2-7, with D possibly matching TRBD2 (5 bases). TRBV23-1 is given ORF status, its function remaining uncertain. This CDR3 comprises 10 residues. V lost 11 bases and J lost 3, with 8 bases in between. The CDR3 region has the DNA TGCGCCGAGGAGGACTACGAGCAGTACTTC. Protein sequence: CAEEDYEQYF.

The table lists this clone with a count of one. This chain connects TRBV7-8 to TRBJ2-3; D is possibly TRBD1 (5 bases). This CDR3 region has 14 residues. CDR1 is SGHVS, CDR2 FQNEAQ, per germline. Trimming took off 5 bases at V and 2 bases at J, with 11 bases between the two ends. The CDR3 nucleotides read TGTGCCAGCAGCCTACGACAGAACACAGATACGCAGTATTTT. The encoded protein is CASSLRQNTDTQYF.